This T cell receptor (beta chain) stems from a study of OX40 agonist ivuxolimab in advanced cancers. Points from the study as a whole: Certain nonresponders likewise exhibited a low normalized T-cell clonal expansion.

Details on this clone: Its specificity is unknown.

The table came from immunoSEQ multiplex PCR; TCRdb's copy has only in-frame clones and leaves some out. The sample consists of 40,000 or so clones, around nine tenths of them appearing once. The CDR3 length is 15 residues. In germline, CDR1 is SGHKS, CDR2 YYEKEE (reference sequence). Between the trimmed V and J ends, which lost 2 bases and 0 bases, there was a span of 11 bases. This sample comprised CD4+ or CD8+ T cells sorted from blood, obtained in a trial of the OX40 agonist ivuxolimab. The gene calls are TRBV5-5 and TRBJ1-2; D not certain. The clonotype was recovered from an adult with an advanced solid tumor such as melanoma, head and neck, liver or kidney cancer. Written as DNA, the CDR3 is TGTGCCAGCAGCTTCCCCGGCGGCTCTAACTATGGCTACACCTTC. Its protein is CASSFPGGSNYGYTF.